The T cell receptor (beta chain) under discussion was sequenced for a study of T cells in Graves' hyperthyroidism and ophthalmopathy. Germline CDR1 and CDR2: SGHRS and YFSETQ. Losses at the gene ends were 0 bases for V and 2 bases for J; bases not matched to a gene: 6. The CDR3 covers 16 residues. This clonotype was observed many times. Template material for amplifying TCR beta CDR3 regions consisted of RNA transcripts. TCR CDR3 regions were first amplified by RT-PCR with HTBI primers. From the multiplex PCR reads, TCRdb called clonotypes with MiXCR, one entry per CDR3 protein. The data show about 350,000 distinct CDR3 sequences, with around 18% seen just once and less than 20% held by the top ten. It was uncontrolled infection, other autoimmune disease, pregnancy or lactation that excluded patients. PBMCs were collected from an approximately 9.4 ml volume of fresh peripheral blood.

The specimen sequenced was blood. The chain recombines TRBV5-1 with TRBJ2-5; TRBD2 matches 8 bases. This clonotype was sampled from a woman aged 40 to 50 with Graves' ophthalmopathy. The CDR3 reads CASSLAASGHQETQYF. The CDR3, as DNA: TGCGCCAGCAGCTTGGCGGCTAGCGGGCATCAAGAGACCCAGTACTTC. The variable domain in full, completed from reference TRBV5-1 and TRBJ2-5, reads KAGVTQTPRYLIKTRGQQVTLSCSPISGHRSVSWYQQTPGQGLQFLFEYFSETQRNKGNFPGRFSGRQFSNSRSEMNVSTLELGDSALYLCASSLAASGHQETQYFGPGTRLLVL.